These T cell receptor beta chains were read from a single sample in a study of OX40 agonist ivuxolimab in advanced cancers. Assay: immunoSEQ multiplex PCR; the TCRdb copy retains only in-frame clones and omits some. The data contain 75,000 to 100,000 clones, 90% to 95% of them seen just once; the ten biggest clones take up roughly 0.31%. Here the sequenced sample was CD4+ or CD8+ T cells sorted from blood, taken in a trial of the OX40 agonist ivuxolimab. Source of these receptors: an adult with an advanced solid tumor such as melanoma, head and neck, liver or kidney cancer. CDR3s include the opening cysteine and the closing phenylalanine or tryptophan. A D gene is named only where the DNA matches it firmly. Clone size is not always given. Where it is, it says once, few, many or a class for expanded clones.

.,TRBV5-1,TRBJ2-1,.,CASSLGAASYNEQFF,TGCGCCAGCAGCTTGGGAGCGGCCTCCTACAATGAGCAGTTCTTC
.,TRBV15,TRBJ1-5,.,CATSPGHGISTSPQHF,TGTGCCACCAGCCCCGGACATGGCATCAGCACGTCGCCCCAGCATTTT
.,TRBV7-8,TRBJ2-1,once,CASSLSASYNEQFF,TGTGCCAGCAGCTTAAGTGCATCCTACAATGAGCAGTTCTTC
TRBD1,TRBV18,TRBJ2-2,.,CASSLTDRANTGELFF,TGTGCCAGCTCACTGACCGACAGGGCGAACACCGGGGAGCTGTTTTTT
.,TRBV6-6,TRBJ2-1,.,CASRSGRLEQFF,TGTGCCAGCCGGAGCGGGCGACTTGAGCAGTTCTTC
.,TRBV6-5,TRBJ2-3,.,CASSYTGSRLDTQYF,TGTGCCAGCAGTTACACCGGGTCCCGGCTGGATACGCAGTATTTT
TRBD1,TRBV18,TRBJ1-2,.,CASSLAEGAYGYTF,TGTGCCAGCTCCCTTGCCGAGGGGGCCTATGGCTACACCTTC
.,TRBV29-1,TRBJ2-1,.,CSVAPSRLYNEQFF,TGCAGCGTTGCCCCTAGCCGACTCTACAATGAGCAGTTCTTC
.,TRBV9,TRBJ2-5,.,CASSVGPREEQYF,TGTGCCAGCAGCGTAGGTCCTAGGGAGGAGCAGTACTTC
.,TRBV19,TRBJ2-7,.,CASSSRTTYEQYF,TGTGCCAGTAGTAGCCGGACCACCTACGAGCAGTACTTC
.,TRBV5-1,TRBJ2-1,.,CASSLGRAGYNEQFF,TGCGCCAGCAGCTTGGGCAGGGCAGGGTACAATGAGCAGTTCTTC
.,TRBV7-3,TRBJ2-1,.,CASSLNGGHEQFF,TGTGCCAGCAGCTTAAATGGGGGTCATGAGCAGTTCTTC
.,TRBV5-1,TRBJ2-7,.,CASKGVEGPYEQYF,TGCGCCAGCAAGGGAGTGGAGGGCCCCTACGAGCAGTACTTC
.,TRBV7-8,TRBJ2-7,.,CASSLVAVPWEQYF,TGTGCCAGCAGCTTAGTGGCAGTTCCTTGGGAGCAGTACTTC
.,TRBV28,TRBJ1-2,.,CASSPLGDRNYGYTF,TGTGCCAGCAGTCCTCTCGGGGACCGCAACTATGGCTACACCTTC